Sequencing of this TCR beta chain was carried out in a study of blood T cell repertoires in COVID-19. Study-level background: T cells, B-cell-depleted T cells, or PBMCs provided the cDNA or gDNA that served as material.

Trimming at V came to 8 bases and at J to 0 bases, leaving 6 bases not matched to a gene. Germline CDR1 is MNHEY and CDR2 is SVGAGI. This CDR3 is 15 amino acids long. TCRdb keeps only in-frame clones here, not all; method: immunoSEQ multiplex PCR. Among fewer than 110,000 clones, 70% to 90% were seen once, and the ten largest hold 3% to 3.5%. Input material: peripheral blood. The clonotype originates from a man aged 45-65 years in a cohort sampled during active COVID-19. The rearrangement joins TRBV6-5 to TRBJ1-3; 8 positions agree with TRBD1. Here the CDR3 DNA reads TGTGCCAGCGGCGGACAGGGAACCTCTGGAAACACCATATATTTT. Its translation is CASGGQGTSGNTIYF.